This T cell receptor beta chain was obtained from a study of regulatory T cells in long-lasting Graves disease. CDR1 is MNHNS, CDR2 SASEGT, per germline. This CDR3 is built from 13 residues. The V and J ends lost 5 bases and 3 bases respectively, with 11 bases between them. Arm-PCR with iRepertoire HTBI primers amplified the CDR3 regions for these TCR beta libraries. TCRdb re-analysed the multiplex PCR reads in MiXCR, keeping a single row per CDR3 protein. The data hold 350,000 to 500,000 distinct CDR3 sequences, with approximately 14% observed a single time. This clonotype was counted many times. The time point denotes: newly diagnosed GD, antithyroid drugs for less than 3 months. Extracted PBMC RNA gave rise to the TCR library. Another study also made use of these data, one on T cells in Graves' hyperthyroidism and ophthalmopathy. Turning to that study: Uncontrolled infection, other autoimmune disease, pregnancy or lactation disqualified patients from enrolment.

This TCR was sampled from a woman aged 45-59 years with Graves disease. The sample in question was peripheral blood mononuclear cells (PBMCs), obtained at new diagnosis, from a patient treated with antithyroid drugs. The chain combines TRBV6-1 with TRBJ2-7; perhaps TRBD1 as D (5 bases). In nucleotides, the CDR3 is TGTGCCAGCAGTACCGCAGACAGCTACGAGCAGTACTTC. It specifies CASSTADSYEQYF.